This entry lists 17 T cell receptor beta chains sequenced from one sample in a study of T cell responses to AZD1222 COVID-19 vaccine. TCRdb's copy holds only in-frame clones and misses some; the assay was immunoSEQ multiplex PCR. The sample gives roughly 150,000 clones, about nine tenths of which show up once; approximately 1.6% is in the top ten. Sequences were derived from peripheral blood, sampled 28 days after the second AZD1222 dose. These receptors came from an adult who received the AZD1222 COVID-19 vaccine.

This sequence joins TRBV6-5 and TRBJ1-2; TRBD1 aligns across 8 bases. The germline CDR1 and CDR2 sequences are MNHEY and SVGAGI. The CDR3 length is 14 residues. Trimming removed 6 bases from V and 1 base from J; junction bases left unmatched: 4. CDR3 sequence: CASSKGQGNYGYTF. For the CDR3, the DNA is TGTGCCAGCAGCAAAGGACAGGGTAACTATGGCTACACCTTC.

The chain carries TRBV12-3 or TRBV12-4 and TRBJ1-4; no clear D gene. V was pared by 6 bases and J by 5 bases, with 7 bases between. The CDR3 spans 12 residues. The CDR3 sequence: CASSRANEKLFF. CDR3 sequence (DNA): TGTGCCAGCAGCCGCGCGAATGAAAAACTGTTTTTT.

The table lists this clone with a few counts. The rearrangement joins TRBV2 to TRBJ1-2, with TRBD1 as a possible D gene (5 bases). V dropped 3 bases and J dropped 6 bases, with 23 bases sitting between them. Germline V gene data show CDR1 as SNHLY and CDR2 as FYNNEI. This CDR3 has 17 residues. CDR3 bases: TGTGCCAGCAGTGACATGCAGCGCCCCCGGGGGGATCATGGCTACACCTTC. Amino acids: CASSDMQRPRGDHGYTF.

The J gene is TRBJ1-5, the V gene TRBV19; no clear D gene. CDR3 size: 13 residues. V lost 6 bases to trimming and J lost 0 bases, with 6 bases between them. The germline CDR1 and CDR2 sequences are LNHDA and SQIVND (reference sequence). CDR3 bases: TGTGCCAGTAGAGCAGATAGCAATCAGCCCCAGCATTTT. This gives the protein CASRADSNQPQHF.

The chain links TRBV19 to TRBJ1-6, with D tentatively TRBD1 (5 bases). The V gene's germline CDR1 is LNHDA and CDR2 SQIVND (reference sequence). CDR3 length: 15 residues. Deletions cut 6 bases from V and 1 base from J, with 10 bases between. The CDR3 region has the DNA TGTGCCAGTAGGCAGCAGGGTTCCTATAATTCACCCCTCCACTTT. Protein: CASRQQGSYNSPLHF.

V and J are TRBV6-5 and TRBJ1-1; 9 bases are shared with TRBD1. V was clipped by 5 bases and J by 8 bases; unmatched bases: 6. This CDR3 has 13 residues. Germline V gene sequence: CDR1 MNHEY, CDR2 SVGAGI. The CDR3 DNA is TGTGCCAGCAGTCCGGGACAGGGATCCGAAGCTTTCTTT. Amino acid sequence: CASSPGQGSEAFF.

The rearrangement joins TRBV28 to TRBJ2-1; possible D gene TRBD2, 6 bases. CDR1 MDHEN and CDR2 SYDVKM come from the germline V gene. V gave up 7 bases and J gave up 9 bases, with 22 bases separating them. This CDR3 has 15 residues. The CDR3 DNA follows: TGTGCCAGCACACGAACCGGGACTCTGTCGTCTGAGCAGTTCTTC. Translating gives CASTRTGTLSSEQFF.

The chain combines TRBV18 with TRBJ1-5; weak D call: TRBD1 (5 bases). The V end lost 2 bases, the J end lost 5 bases, and 13 bases lay between the germline ends. The germline gives CDR1 KGHSH, CDR2 LQKENI. The CDR3 is 15 amino acids. The CDR3 sequence: CASSPSPGDYQPQHF. The DNA of the CDR3 is TGTGCCAGCTCACCATCGCCGGGGGATTATCAGCCCCAGCATTTT.

This chain uses TRBV29-1 with TRBJ1-2, with 11 bases that match TRBD1. The CDR3 is 14 amino acids. Germline-derived CDR1 and CDR2 are SQVTM and ANQGSEA. V trimming: 3 bases; J trimming: 3 bases; junction bases outside the gene matches: 3. CDR3: CSVDGDRGDYGYTF. CDR3 sequence (DNA): TGCAGCGTTGACGGGGACAGGGGGGACTATGGCTACACCTTC. The variable domain in full, completed from reference TRBV29-1 and TRBJ1-2, reads SAVISQKPSRDICQRGTSLTIQCQVDSQVTMMFWYRQQPGQSLTLIATANQGSEATYESGFVIDKFPISRPNLTFSTLTVSNMSPEDSSIYLCSVDGDRGDYGYTFGSGTRLTVV.

The gene calls are TRBV30 and TRBJ2-2; no clear D. Germline assignment: CDR1 GTSNPN and CDR2 SVGIG (reference sequence). Trimming shortened V by 2 bases and J by 4 bases, and 11 bases separated the two germline ends. The CDR3 extends over 14 amino acids. CDR3 sequence (DNA): TGTGCCTGGAGTAAGGGAATAGGCACCGGGGAGCTGTTTTTT. It codes for CAWSKGIGTGELFF.

This chain uses TRBV7-2 with TRBJ1-1; D remains ambiguous. This CDR3 has 15 amino acids. In germline, CDR1 is SGHTA, CDR2 FQGNSA. Trimming took 2 bases from V and 4 from J, leaving 14 bases between them. The DNA of the CDR3 is TGTGCCAGCAGCTTAAAATTTGGGGAACGCACTGAAGCTTTCTTT. It is translated as CASSLKFGERTEAFF.

This chain links TRBV18 with TRBJ2-6; the D gene could be TRBD1 or TRBD2 (7 bases each). Germline CDR1 reads KGHSH; CDR2 reads LQKENI. Trimming removed 0 bases from V and 0 bases from J, with 15 bases in between. This CDR3 spans 19 amino acids. The DNA of the CDR3 is TGTGCCAGCTCACCACCGGGGGGGACAGTGAACTCTGGGGCCAACGTCCTGACTTTC. This encodes CASSPPGGTVNSGANVLTF.

The chain couples TRBV7-8 to TRBJ1-5; 8 bases agree with TRBD1. The CDR3 is 16 residues long. The germline CDR1 and CDR2 sequences are SGHVS and FQNEAQ. V lost 1 base, J lost 3 bases, and 5 bases stayed unmatched. CDR3 sequence reads: CASSLVQGAINQPQHF. As DNA, the CDR3 is TGTGCCAGCAGCTTAGTTCAGGGGGCGATCAATCAGCCCCAGCATTTT. Variable domain in full (rest from reference TRBV7-8 and TRBJ1-5): GAGVSQSPRYKVAKRGQDVALRCDPISGHVSLFWYQQALGQGPEFLTYFQNEAQLDKSGLPSDRFFAERPEGSVSTLKIQRTQQEDSAVYLCASSLVQGAINQPQHFGDGTRLSIL.

The chain employs TRBV11-3 and TRBJ1-1, with a tentative D call TRBD1 (5 bases). The CDR3 sequence is 15 residues long. CDR1 is SGHNT and CDR2 is YENEEA in the germline V gene. The V gene lost 5 bases and the J gene lost 5 bases, with 18 bases spanning the gap. This chain's CDR3 is CASSPPPAQGTEAFF. CDR3 DNA sequence: TGTGCCAGCAGCCCACCCCCGGCGCAGGGAACTGAAGCTTTCTTT.

This rearrangement joins TRBV6-5 to TRBJ2-1; 7 bases agree with TRBD2. CDR1 is MNHEY, CDR2 SVGAGI, per germline. The length of the CDR3 is 16 residues. V shed 0 bases and J 7 bases; nucleotides not matched to a gene: 9. The CDR3 loop reads CASSYSLGGGPNEQFF. The CDR3 DNA is TGTGCCAGCAGTTACTCCCTGGGGGGAGGGCCGAATGAGCAGTTCTTC.

This sequence joins TRBV9 and TRBJ2-6; TRBD1 might be the D (6 bases). The CDR3 is 16 amino acids. The germline V gene has CDR1 SGDLS and CDR2 YYNGEE. The V end was cut by 0 bases, the J end by 2 bases, with 9 bases between. The CDR3 protein is CASSVVGAAGANVLTF. The CDR3 DNA sequence: TGTGCCAGCAGCGTAGTGGGGGCGGCTGGGGCCAACGTCCTGACTTTC.

The V call is TRBV7-9, the J call TRBJ2-3; D unclear. The CDR3 is 15 amino acids. V shed 2 bases and J shed 2 bases, with 11 bases lying between them. Germline V lookup: CDR1 SEHNR, CDR2 FQNEAQ (reference sequence). The CDR3 region has the DNA TGTGCCAGCAGCTTAAAGGGCAGGACCACAGATACGCAGTATTTT. Translation: CASSLKGRTTDTQYF.